The 24 T cell receptor beta chains in this list originate from one sample, sequenced in a study of T-cell reconstitution after alpha-beta-depleted transplantation in children. The TCRbeta library was prepared with unique molecular identifiers. TCRdb reanalysed the PCR reads using MiXCR and keeps one entry per CDR3 protein. The sample has around 500,000 distinct CDR3 sequences, under 15% seen once. The material sequenced was PBMCs from the stem cell graft donor, taken from the stem cell graft. These receptors were collected from a human donor who donated a stem cell graft to a child with combined immunodeficiency.

The chain employs TRBV12-3 or TRBV12-4 and TRBJ2-7; D possibly corresponds to TRBD2 (5 bases). V dropped 3 bases and J dropped 1 base, with 10 bases sitting between them. The CDR3 totals 14 residues. CDR3 region: CASSFSGMSYEQYF. DNA for the CDR3: TGTGCCAGCAGTTTTTCCGGGATGTCCTACGAGCAGTACTTC.

This clonotype was recorded many times. J is TRBJ2-1 and V is TRBV9; weak D call: TRBD2 (5 bases). Germline-derived CDR1 and CDR2 are SGDLS and YYNGEE. V shed 1 base and J shed 1 base, with 9 bases lying between them. The CDR3 length is 15 residues. The CDR3 sequence is CASSVSSVSYNEQFF. The CDR3 coding sequence is TGTGCCAGCAGCGTAAGTAGCGTTTCCTACAATGAGCAGTTCTTC.

This chain links TRBV7-2 with TRBJ2-7; 7 nucleotides agree with TRBD1. V was clipped by 3 bases and J by 6 bases; unmatched bases: 11. The CDR3 is 15 amino acids. The germline CDR1 and CDR2 sequences are SGHTA and FQGNSA. The CDR3 DNA reads as TGTGCCAGCAGCTTTTCTCCCGGACAGGAGAGCGAGCAGTACTTC. Amino acid sequence: CASSFSPGQESEQYF.

The chain carries TRBV29-1 and TRBJ2-4; D gene uncertain. Germline CDR1 reads SQVTM; CDR2 reads ANQGSEA. This CDR3 is 11 amino acids long. Trimming shortened V by 2 bases and J by 6 bases, and 5 bases separated the two germline ends. The CDR3 region is CSVERLNIQYF. The CDR3 bases are TGCAGCGTTGAAAGATTAAACATTCAGTACTTC. Together with reference TRBV29-1 and TRBJ2-4, the CDR3 gives the full variable domain: SAVISQKPSRDICQRGTSLTIQCQVDSQVTMMFWYRQQPGQSLTLIATANQGSEATYESGFVIDKFPISRPNLTFSTLTVSNMSPEDSSIYLCSVERLNIQYFGAGTRLSVL.

The V and J genes are TRBV6-2 or TRBV6-3 and TRBJ2-3; D is ambiguous. Germline lookup yields CDR1 MNHEY and CDR2 SVGEGT. The CDR3 is made up of 14 amino acids. The V end lost 6 bases, the J end lost 4 bases, and 14 bases lay between the germline ends. CDR3 DNA sequence: TGTGCCAGCAGCATCTACACCGGTGCAGATACGCAGTATTTT. This translates into CASSIYTGADTQYF.

Details on this clonotype: Here the CDR3 omits its conserved ending phenylalanine or tryptophan, so a read error is the likely source. The chain is built from TRBV28 and TRBJ2-3, with a possible D match to TRBD2 (6 bases). The CDR3 has 13 amino acids. The V end was cut by 5 bases, the J end by 6 bases, with 12 bases between. CDR1 is MDHEN, CDR2 SYDVKM, per germline. CDR3 in DNA: TGTGCCAGCAGTGGCGGGACTTCGGATACGCAGTATTAT. It translates to CASSGGTSDTQYY.

The rearrangement links TRBV18 to TRBJ1-1, with D maybe TRBD1 (5 bases). Trimming removed 4 bases at V and 1 base at J, with 10 bases between. The CDR3 has 14 amino acids. Germline CDR1 reads KGHSH; CDR2 reads LQKENI. The CDR3 reads CASSRDRQNTEAFF. As DNA, the CDR3 is TGTGCCAGCTCACGCGACAGACAGAACACTGAAGCTTTCTTT.

A note on this clonotype: This is likely a read error, given that the CDR3 carries no conserved phenylalanine or tryptophan at its end. J is TRBJ2-7 and V is TRBV2; D may be TRBD1 (6 bases). The CDR3 is 15 amino acids. CDR1 is SNHLY, CDR2 FYNNEI, per germline. With 1 base removed from V and 3 bases from J, the gap between germline ends came to 13 bases. CDR3 coding DNA: TGTGCCAGCAGTGAAGGCATATCACAGGGCTACGAGCAGTACATC. This sequence encodes CASSEGISQGYEQYI.

J is TRBJ2-1 and V is TRBV12-3 or TRBV12-4; 15 nucleotides match TRBD2. CDR3 length equals 19 residues. The ends lost 2 bases at V and 1 base at J; junction bases unmatched: 6. This chain's CDR3 is CASSLPGLAGGKSYNEQFF. The CDR3 DNA is TGTGCCAGCAGTTTACCGGGACTAGCGGGAGGAAAGTCCTACAATGAGCAGTTCTTC.

This rearrangement joins TRBV11-3 to TRBJ2-3; maybe TRBD1 (6 bases). This CDR3 comprises 16 residues. With 5 bases removed from V and 0 bases from J, the gap between germline ends came to 15 bases. Germline V CDR1 and CDR2: SGHNT, YENEEA. This CDR3 reads CASSRSRGSSTDTQYF. For the CDR3, the DNA is TGTGCCAGCAGCCGTAGCAGGGGTTCTAGCACAGATACGCAGTATTTT.

DNA for the CDR3: TGTGCCAGTCGGGACATGCATCCGGATCAGCCCCAGCATTTT. Its protein is CASRDMHPDQPQHF. The chain joins TRBV2 to TRBJ1-5; maybe TRBD1 (6 bases). The CDR3 contains 14 residues. Germline V CDR1 and CDR2: SNHLY, FYNNEI. With 9 bases removed from V and 5 bases from J, the gap between germline ends came to 17 bases.

J is TRBJ2-7 and V is TRBV10-3; no clear D gene. CDR3 length equals 14 residues. The V gene's germline CDR1 is ENHRY and CDR2 SYGVKD. V lost 8 bases and J lost 0, with 14 bases in between. The CDR3 bases are TGTGCCATCCGGCGGATTCAGAGCTCCTACGAGCAGTACTTC. This translates into CAIRRIQSSYEQYF.

This clonotype was seen many times. The CDR3 DNA reads as TGTGCCAGCAGGCCCTCCGGGACACCTCAAGAGACCCAGTACTTC. Protein product: CASRPSGTPQETQYF. The chain is built from TRBV7-9 and TRBJ2-5, with TRBD1 as a possible D gene (6 bases). Germline-derived CDR1 and CDR2 are SEHNR and FQNEAQ (reference sequence). The CDR3 is 15 amino acids. V was clipped by 6 bases and J by 2 bases, with 16 bases between them.

This clonotype occurred a few times. The rearrangement joins TRBV27 to TRBJ2-3, with 9 bases aligning to TRBD1. This CDR3 has 14 residues. Germline trimming cut 11 bases from V and 2 bases from J; bases unmatched to any gene: 8. Germline assignment: CDR1 MNHEY and CDR2 SMNVEV (reference sequence). CDR3 residues: CAGDRVPNTDTQYF. The CDR3 DNA follows: TGTGCCGGGGACAGGGTCCCTAACACAGATACGCAGTATTTT.

This clonotype was observed many times. This chain joins TRBV28 and TRBJ2-7; D ambiguous. This CDR3 spans 12 amino acids. V lost 5 bases and J 6 bases, leaving 11 bases between the germline ends. Germline CDR1 and CDR2: MDHEN and SYDVKM. In nucleotides, the CDR3 is TGTGCCAGCAGTGAAAGACGACGCGAGCAGTACTTC. Translation: CASSERRREQYF.

This clonotype was recorded a few times. This chain links TRBV5-1 with TRBJ2-7; either TRBD1 or TRBD2 may fit D (5 bases each). V was pared by 0 bases and J by 3 bases, with 13 bases between. CDR1 is SGHRS, CDR2 YFSETQ, per germline. The CDR3 consists of 15 residues. CDR3: CASSLDLGAGYEQYF. Here the CDR3 DNA reads TGCGCCAGCAGCTTGGACCTCGGGGCAGGCTACGAGCAGTACTTC.

The CDR3 loop reads CASSFLAAHNEQFF. The CDR3 DNA follows: TGCGCCAGCAGCTTTTTAGCTGCTCACAATGAGCAGTTCTTC. The chain couples TRBV5-1 to TRBJ2-1; D gene unclear. CDR1 SGHRS and CDR2 YFSETQ come from the germline V gene. V gave up 2 bases and J gave up 5 bases, with 11 bases separating them. This CDR3 region has 14 residues.

This clonotype has more than one count but fewer than ten. This chain uses TRBV5-1 with TRBJ2-7; 12 nucleotides agree with TRBD1. Germline V gene lookup returns CDR1 SGHRS and CDR2 YFSETQ. J gave up 6 bases and V 4 bases, and 8 bases lay outside the gene matches. The CDR3 contains 15 residues. DNA for the CDR3: TGCGCCAGCAGCCCGGAGGGACAGGGGGCAGGCGAGCAGTACTTC. Protein product: CASSPEGQGAGEQYF.

This clonotype appeared a few times. V and J are TRBV27 and TRBJ2-7, with D perhaps TRBD2 (7 bases). CDR1 and CDR2 (germline): MNHEY, SMNVEV (reference sequence). The length of the CDR3 is 15 residues. V was trimmed by 2 bases and J by 0 bases, leaving 11 bases between them. This CDR3 reads CASSLRGGSSYEQYF. The CDR3, as DNA: TGTGCCAGCAGTTTAAGGGGGGGGTCCTCCTACGAGCAGTACTTC.

The chain joins TRBV3-1 to TRBJ1-3; D ambiguous. V was shortened by 4 bases and J by 0 bases, with 7 bases between the two germline ends. Germline V gene sequence: CDR1 LGHDT, CDR2 YNNKEL (reference sequence). The CDR3 loop spans 14 amino acids. CDR3 sequence (DNA): TGTGCCAGCAGCCGTGCCAGCTCTGGAAACACCATATATTTT. Its protein product is CASSRASSGNTIYF.

V usage is TRBV12-3 or TRBV12-4 and J usage is TRBJ2-5, with 9 bases matching TRBD1. The CDR3 loop spans 16 amino acids. The junction had 11 bases not matched to a gene; V was cut back by 4 bases and J by 5 bases. The CDR3: CASSSLTGTGLETQYF. CDR3 nucleotides: TGTGCCAGCAGTTCTTTGACCGGGACAGGGTTGGAGACCCAGTACTTC.

CDR3 in DNA: TGTGCCAGCAGTTATTCGTTTGTTACTTTGGGGGAAGCTTTCTTT. It translates to CASSYSFVTLGEAFF. The chain has TRBV6-2 or TRBV6-3 and TRBJ1-1; D gene uncertain. The CDR3 spans 15 residues. V was clipped by 3 bases and J by 8 bases, with 19 bases between them. Germline V CDR1 and CDR2: MNHEY, SVGEGT.

At least ten counts were recorded for this clonotype. The V gene is TRBV6-1, the J gene TRBJ1-1; TRBD1 matches 8 bases. CDR1 and CDR2 (germline): MNHNS, SASEGT. Germline trimming cut 6 bases from V and 4 bases from J; bases unmatched to any gene: 7. The CDR3 extends over 14 amino acids. The CDR3 here is CASSQDRDVTEAFF. The CDR3 bases are TGTGCCAGCAGCCAGGACAGGGATGTCACTGAAGCTTTCTTT.

DNA for the CDR3: TGCGCCAGCAGCTTGGTTTCGGGAACCTCCTACAATGAGCAGTTCTTC. Its protein product is CASSLVSGTSYNEQFF. The chain combines TRBV5-1 with TRBJ2-1; tentatively, D is TRBD2 (5 bases). There are 16 residues in the CDR3. Germline V CDR1 and CDR2: SGHRS, YFSETQ. V was shortened by 0 bases and J by 0 bases, with 10 bases between the two germline ends.